Reported below is one TCR beta chain. Its target is not known. Healthy adults negative for HIV, lacking recent acute infections or vaccinations, served as donors. The CDR3 spans 14 residues. V gave up 4 bases and J gave up 2 bases, with 12 bases separating them. The germline gives CDR1 SGHTA, CDR2 FQGNSA. Some clones are missing from TCRdb's copy, which holds only in-frame ones; the method was immunoSEQ multiplex PCR. The sample carries about 1 million clones, more than 65% recorded once. These data belong to a study of shared clonotypes between healthy human individuals. Study-wide results and caveats: Naive subsets tended to show greater estimated richness than memory subsets. Tissue TCR repertoires likely differ from these blood-only repertoires. Deeper or shallower sequencing was expected to change how clonotypes are shared among donors.

The sequenced material came from memory CD4+ T cells sorted from blood. The sample's subset: CD45RA-negative fraction. This TCR was recovered from a man between 18 and 29 years old in good health. The chain joins TRBV7-2 to TRBJ2-7, with unresolved D. Written as DNA, the CDR3 is TGTGCCAGCAGCTCGAGACAACCCCCCTACGAGCAGTACTTC. It translates to CASSSRQPPYEQYF.